Each of the 2 T cell receptor beta chains below was sequenced from the same sample in a study of T cells in Graves' hyperthyroidism and ophthalmopathy. The investigators amplified TCR beta CDR3 regions from RNA transcripts. The HTBI primer set was used in a first-round RT-PCR of the TCR CDR3. TCRdb fed the multiplex PCR reads into MiXCR, producing one record per CDR3 protein. In the table there are 600,000 to 750,000 distinct CDR3 sequences, roughly 17% of which are singletons. The specimen sequenced was blood. These receptors all come from a man aged 45-65 years with Graves' hyperthyroidism.

This clonotype was counted at least ten times. The J gene is TRBJ1-5, the V gene TRBV7-2; D possibly corresponds to TRBD1 (6 bases). V was pared by 5 bases and J by 6 bases, with 11 bases between. This CDR3 has 13 residues. CDR1 is SGHTA, CDR2 FQGNSA, per germline. CDR3 sequence: CASSPQGGQPQHF. The CDR3 bases are TGTGCCAGCAGCCCACAGGGTGGTCAGCCCCAGCATTTT.

There are a few counts of this clonotype. At one boundary the junction diverges from the germline segment, which might be a read error. This chain joins TRBV9 and TRBJ2-1, with 8 positions matching TRBD2. CDR1 and CDR2 from the germline V gene are SGDLS and YYNGEE. This CDR3 spans 15 amino acids. In DNA, the CDR3 is TGTGCCGGCAGCGTAGACGGGACTAGTTTCGATGAGCAGTTCTTC. It translates to CAGSVDGTSFDEQFF.